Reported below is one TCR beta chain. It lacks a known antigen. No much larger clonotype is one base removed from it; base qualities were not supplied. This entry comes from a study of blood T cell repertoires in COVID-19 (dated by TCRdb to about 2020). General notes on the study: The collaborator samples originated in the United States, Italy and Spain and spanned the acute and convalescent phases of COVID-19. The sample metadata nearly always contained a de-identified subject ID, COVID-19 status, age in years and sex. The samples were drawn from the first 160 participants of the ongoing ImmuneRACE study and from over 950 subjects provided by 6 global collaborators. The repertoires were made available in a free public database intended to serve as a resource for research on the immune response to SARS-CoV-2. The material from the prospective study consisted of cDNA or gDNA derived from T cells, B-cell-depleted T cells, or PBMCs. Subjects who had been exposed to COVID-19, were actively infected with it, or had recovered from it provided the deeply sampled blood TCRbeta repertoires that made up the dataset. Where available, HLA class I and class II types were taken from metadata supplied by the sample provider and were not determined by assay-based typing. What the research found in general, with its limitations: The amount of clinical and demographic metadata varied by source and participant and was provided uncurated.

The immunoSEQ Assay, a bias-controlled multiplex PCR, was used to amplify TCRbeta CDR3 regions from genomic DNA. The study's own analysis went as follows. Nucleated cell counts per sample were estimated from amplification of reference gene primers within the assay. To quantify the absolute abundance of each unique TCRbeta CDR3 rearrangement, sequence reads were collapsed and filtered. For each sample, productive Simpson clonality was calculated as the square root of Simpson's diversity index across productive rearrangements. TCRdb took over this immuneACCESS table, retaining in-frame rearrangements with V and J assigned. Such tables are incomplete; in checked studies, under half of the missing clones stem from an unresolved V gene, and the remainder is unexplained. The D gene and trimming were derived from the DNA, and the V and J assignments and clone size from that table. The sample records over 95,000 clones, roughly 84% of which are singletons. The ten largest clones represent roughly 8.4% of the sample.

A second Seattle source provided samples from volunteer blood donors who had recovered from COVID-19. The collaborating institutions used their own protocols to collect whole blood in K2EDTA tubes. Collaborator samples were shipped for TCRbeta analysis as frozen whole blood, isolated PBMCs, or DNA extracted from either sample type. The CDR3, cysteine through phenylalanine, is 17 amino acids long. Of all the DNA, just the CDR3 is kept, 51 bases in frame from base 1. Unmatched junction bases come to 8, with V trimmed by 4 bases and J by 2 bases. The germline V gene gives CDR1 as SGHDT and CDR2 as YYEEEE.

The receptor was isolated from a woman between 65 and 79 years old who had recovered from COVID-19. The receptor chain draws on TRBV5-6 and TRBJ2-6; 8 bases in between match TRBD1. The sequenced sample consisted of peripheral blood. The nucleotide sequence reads TGTGCCAGCAGCGAAGGACAGGGCCTGGCTGGGGCCAACGTCCTGACTTTC. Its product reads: CASSEGQGLAGANVLTF.